The TCR beta chain described here comes from a study of a mutant IDH1 vaccine in newly diagnosed glioma. Study information: Of the patients given treatment, about 62% were male and around 40% were female, and a mean age of approximately 40 years was recorded. Visits V12 and V13 fell at weeks 35 and 47, respectively.

The time point was: week 47, end of study. In the vaccine, a single dose held 300 ug of the mutant IDH1 20-mer peptide, along with topical imiquimod. A word on this clone: What it recognizes is unknown.

Clones were sequenced by immunoSEQ multiplex PCR, and TCRdb holds only the in-frame ones, with some missing. The profile covers some 60,000 clones, with around four fifths appearing a single time and 3% to 4% taken by the ten largest. This sequence originates from a woman between 45 and 65 years old with glioma. This specimen was PBMCs, taken from a glioma patient whose treatment included an IDH1 peptide vaccine.

Here the CDR3 DNA reads TGTGCCAGCAGCGGAAGGACAGGGCACTATGGCTACACCTTC. It codes for CASSGRTGHYGYTF. V and J are TRBV9 and TRBJ1-2; 8 bases agree with TRBD1. The V and J ends lost 3 bases and 3 bases, in that order; junction bases with no gene match: 4. CDR3 length equals 14 residues. Germline-derived CDR1 and CDR2 are SGDLS and YYNGEE.